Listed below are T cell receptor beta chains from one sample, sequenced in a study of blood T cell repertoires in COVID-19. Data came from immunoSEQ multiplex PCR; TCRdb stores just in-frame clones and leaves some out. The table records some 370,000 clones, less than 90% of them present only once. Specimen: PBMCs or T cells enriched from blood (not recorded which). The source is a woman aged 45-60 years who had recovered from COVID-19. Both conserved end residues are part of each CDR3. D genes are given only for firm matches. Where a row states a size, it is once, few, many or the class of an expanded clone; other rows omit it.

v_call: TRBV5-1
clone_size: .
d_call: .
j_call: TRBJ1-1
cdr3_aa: CASRRQRNTEAFF
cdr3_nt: TGCGCCAGCAGGAGGCAGCGAAACACTGAAGCTTTCTTT

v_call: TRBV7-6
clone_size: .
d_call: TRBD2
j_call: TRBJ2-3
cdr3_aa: CASSSGLAGDTQYF
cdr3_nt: TGTGCCAGCAGTTCCGGACTAGCGGGGGATACGCAGTATTTT

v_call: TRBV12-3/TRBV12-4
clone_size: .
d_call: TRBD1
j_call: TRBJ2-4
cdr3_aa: CASSGQGTNIQYF
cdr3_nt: TGTGCCAGCAGCGGACAGGGGACCAACATTCAGTACTTC

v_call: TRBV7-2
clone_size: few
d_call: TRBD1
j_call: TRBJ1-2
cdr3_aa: CASSSTPGQANYGYTF
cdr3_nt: TGTGCCAGCAGCTCAACACCCGGACAGGCAAACTATGGCTACACCTTC

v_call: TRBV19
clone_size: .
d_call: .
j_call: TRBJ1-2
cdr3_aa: CASSRMGHDYGYTF
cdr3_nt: TGTGCCAGTAGTAGAATGGGACACGACTATGGCTACACCTTC

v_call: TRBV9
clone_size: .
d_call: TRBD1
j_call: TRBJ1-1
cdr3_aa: CASSVGQINTEAFF
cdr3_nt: TGTGCCAGCAGCGTGGGACAGATAAACACTGAAGCTTTCTTT

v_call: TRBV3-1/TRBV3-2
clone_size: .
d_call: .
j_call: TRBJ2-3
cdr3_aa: CASSQSGDTQYF
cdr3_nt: TGTGCCAGCAGCCAATCGGGGGATACGCAGTATTTT

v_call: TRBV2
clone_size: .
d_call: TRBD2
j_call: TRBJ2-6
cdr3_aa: CASRGGSRVEANVLTF
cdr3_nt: TGTGCCAGCAGGGGGGGGTCCAGAGTCGAGGCCAACGTCCTGACTTTC

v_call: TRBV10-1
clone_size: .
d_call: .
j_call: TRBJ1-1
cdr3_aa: CASSECVARDTEAFF
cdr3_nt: TGCGCCAGCAGTGAGTGTGTGGCCAGGGACACTGAAGCTTTCTTT

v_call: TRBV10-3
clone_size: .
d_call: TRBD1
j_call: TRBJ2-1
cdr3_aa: CAISEGTDYNEQFF
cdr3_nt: TGTGCCATCAGTGAGGGGACAGACTACAATGAGCAGTTCTTC

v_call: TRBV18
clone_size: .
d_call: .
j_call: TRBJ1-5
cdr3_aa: CASSPGQPNQPQHF
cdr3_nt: TGTGCCAGCTCACCAGGACAGCCAAATCAGCCCCAGCATTTT

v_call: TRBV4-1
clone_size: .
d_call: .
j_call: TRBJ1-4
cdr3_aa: CASSHSPTAPNEKLFF
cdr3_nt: TGCGCCAGCAGCCACAGCCCGACAGCACCAAATGAAAAACTGTTTTTT

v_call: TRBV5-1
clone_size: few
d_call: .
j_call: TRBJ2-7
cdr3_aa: CASRRETGYYEQYF
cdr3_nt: TGCGCCAGCAGAAGAGAAACAGGGTACTACGAGCAGTACTTC

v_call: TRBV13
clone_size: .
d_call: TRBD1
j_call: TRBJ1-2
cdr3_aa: CASSISSTGESYGYTF
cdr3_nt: TGTGCCAGCAGCATTTCCTCGACAGGGGAGAGCTATGGCTACACCTTC

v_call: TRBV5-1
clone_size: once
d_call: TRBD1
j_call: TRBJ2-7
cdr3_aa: CASSIGQGSYEQYF
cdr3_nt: TGCGCCAGCAGCATAGGACAGGGTTCCTACGAGCAGTACTTC

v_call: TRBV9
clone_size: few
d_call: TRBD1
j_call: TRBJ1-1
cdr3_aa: CASTGGAGYTEAFF
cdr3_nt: TGTGCCAGTACAGGGGGCGCGGGATACACTGAAGCTTTCTTT

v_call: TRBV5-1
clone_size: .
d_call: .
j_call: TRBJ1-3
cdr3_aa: CASSLASGNTIYF
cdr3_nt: TGCGCCAGCAGCTTGGCATCTGGAAACACCATATATTTT

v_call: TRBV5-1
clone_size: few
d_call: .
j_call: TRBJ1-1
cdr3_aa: CASSLDRDTEAFF
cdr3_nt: TGCGCCAGCAGCTTGGACAGGGACACTGAAGCTTTCTTT

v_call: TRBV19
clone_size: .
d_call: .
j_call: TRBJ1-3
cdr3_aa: CASSLGASGNTIYF
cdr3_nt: TGTGCCAGTAGTCTTGGAGCTTCTGGAAACACCATATATTTT

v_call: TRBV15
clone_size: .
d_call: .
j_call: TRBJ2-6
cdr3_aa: CATSRYRVAGANVLTF
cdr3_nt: TGTGCCACCAGCAGATACAGGGTAGCTGGGGCCAACGTCCTGACTTTC

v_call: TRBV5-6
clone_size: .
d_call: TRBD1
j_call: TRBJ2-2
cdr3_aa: CASNLYGPGTGDTGELFF
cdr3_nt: TGTGCCAGCAACCTATATGGTCCCGGGACAGGGGACACCGGGGAGCTGTTTTTT

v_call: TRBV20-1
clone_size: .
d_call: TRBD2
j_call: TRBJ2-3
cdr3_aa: CSASPITGTSGGTDTQYF
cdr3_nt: TGCAGTGCTAGTCCTATTACCGGGACTAGCGGGGGCACAGATACGCAGTATTTT

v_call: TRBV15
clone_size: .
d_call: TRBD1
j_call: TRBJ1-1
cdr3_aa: CATKTGTGSSFF
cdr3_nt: TGTGCCACCAAAACTGGGACAGGGTCATCTTTCTTT

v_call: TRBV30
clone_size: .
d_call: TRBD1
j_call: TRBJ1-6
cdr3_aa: CAWSDGQGARNSPLHF
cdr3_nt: TGTGCCTGGAGTGATGGGCAGGGGGCCAGAAATTCACCCCTCCACTTT

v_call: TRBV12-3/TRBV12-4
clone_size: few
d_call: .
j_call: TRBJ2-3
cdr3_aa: CASSFILDTQYF
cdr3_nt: TGTGCCAGCAGTTTTATCTTGGATACGCAGTATTTT

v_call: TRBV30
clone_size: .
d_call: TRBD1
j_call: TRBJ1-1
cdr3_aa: CAWTDRGWNTEAFF
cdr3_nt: TGTGCCTGGACGGACAGGGGGTGGAACACTGAAGCTTTCTTT

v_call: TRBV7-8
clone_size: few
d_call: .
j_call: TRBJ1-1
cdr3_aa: CASSLSREGTEAFF
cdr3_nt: TGTGCCAGCAGCTTATCGCGGGAGGGGACTGAAGCTTTCTTT

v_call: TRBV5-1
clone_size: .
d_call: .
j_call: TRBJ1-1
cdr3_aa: CASSLGGPGSGQANTEAFF
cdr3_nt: TGCGCCAGCAGCTTGGGAGGGCCCGGGTCAGGTCAGGCGAACACTGAAGCTTTCTTT

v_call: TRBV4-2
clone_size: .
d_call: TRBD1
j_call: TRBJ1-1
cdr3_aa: CASSQGGRGAFF
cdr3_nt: TGTGCCAGCAGCCAAGGCGGCAGGGGGGCTTTCTTT

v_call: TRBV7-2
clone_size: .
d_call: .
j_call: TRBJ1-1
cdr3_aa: CASSPGWNREAFF
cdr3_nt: TGTGCCAGCAGCCCCGGGTGGAATCGCGAAGCTTTCTTT

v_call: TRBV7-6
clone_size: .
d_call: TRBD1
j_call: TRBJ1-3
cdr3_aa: CASSLATRDRAFTYSGNTIYF
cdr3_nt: TGTGCCAGCAGCTTAGCGACCAGGGACAGGGCCTTTACTTACTCTGGAAACACCATATATTTT

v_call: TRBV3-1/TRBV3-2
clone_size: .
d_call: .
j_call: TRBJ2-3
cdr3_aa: CASSQVDRETDTQYF
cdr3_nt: TGTGCCAGCAGCCAAGTCGACAGAGAAACAGATACGCAGTATTTT

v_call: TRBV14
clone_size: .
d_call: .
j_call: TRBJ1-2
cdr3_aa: CASSQGGGAGYTF
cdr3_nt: TGTGCCAGCAGCCAAGGGGGGGGAGCTGGCTACACCTTC

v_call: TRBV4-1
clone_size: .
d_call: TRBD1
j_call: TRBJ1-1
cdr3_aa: CASSQDMGRQGGREAFF
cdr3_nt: TGCGCCAGCAGCCAAGATATGGGGCGGCAGGGGGGAAGGGAAGCTTTCTTT

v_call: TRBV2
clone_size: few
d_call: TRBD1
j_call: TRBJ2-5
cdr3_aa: CASRSVGRGLGETQYF
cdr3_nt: TGTGCCAGCAGATCGGTAGGCAGGGGGCTAGGAGAGACCCAGTACTTC

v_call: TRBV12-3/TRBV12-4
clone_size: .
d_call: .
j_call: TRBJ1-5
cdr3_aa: CASSWQSNQPQHF
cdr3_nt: TGTGCCAGCAGTTGGCAGAGCAATCAGCCCCAGCATTTT

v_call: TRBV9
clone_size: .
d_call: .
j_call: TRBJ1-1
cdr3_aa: CASSVEPVTEAFF
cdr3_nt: TGTGCCAGCAGCGTAGAACCGGTGACTGAAGCTTTCTTT

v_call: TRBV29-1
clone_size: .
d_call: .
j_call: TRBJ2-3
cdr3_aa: CSVDTGLSTDTQYF
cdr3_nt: TGCAGCGTTGATACAGGGCTAAGCACAGATACGCAGTATTTT

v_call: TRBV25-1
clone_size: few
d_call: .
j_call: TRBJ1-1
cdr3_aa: CASSQFNTEAFF
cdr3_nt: TGTGCCAGCTCACAGTTCAACACTGAAGCTTTCTTT

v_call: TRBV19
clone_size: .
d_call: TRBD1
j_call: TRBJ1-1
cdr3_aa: CASRGTAMNTEAFF
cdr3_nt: TGTGCCAGTAGAGGGACAGCGATGAACACTGAAGCTTTCTTT

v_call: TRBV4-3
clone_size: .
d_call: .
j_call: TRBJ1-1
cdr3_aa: CASSQDAQGFGNTEAFF
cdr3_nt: TGCGCCAGCAGCCAAGATGCCCAGGGGTTCGGGAACACTGAAGCTTTCTTT